A selection of T cell receptor beta chains follows, all from one sample in a study of T-cell reconstitution after alpha-beta-depleted transplantation in children. TCRdb re-called the PCR reads through MiXCR, storing one row per CDR3 protein. The sample lists roughly 200,000 distinct CDR3 sequences; about 14% were seen once. This specimen consisted of PBMCs from the stem cell graft donor, obtained from the stem cell graft. The receptors originated from a human donor who donated a stem cell graft to a child with acute lymphoblastic leukemia. Each CDR3 is given with its conserved first and last residue. A D gene is named only where the DNA matches it firmly. For some rows the clone size is stated as once, few or many, or as a class when expanded; others skip it.

V gene	J gene	clone size	D gene	CDR3 protein
TRBV12-3/TRBV12-4	TRBJ1-3	many	NA	CASSLPVGNTIYF
TRBV28	TRBJ1-5	few	NA	CASSSRTSNQPQHF
TRBV7-8	TRBJ1-2	many	NA	CASSLNRDNYGYTF
TRBV20-1	TRBJ2-1	few	TRBD2	CSASMLASGRDYNEQFF
TRBV5-1	TRBJ1-1	many	NA	CASSLVEGRWGTEAFF
TRBV2	TRBJ2-1	NA	NA	CASNRLLYNEQFF
TRBV29-1	TRBJ1-1	many	NA	CSVVLNTEAFF
TRBV6-1	TRBJ2-2	NA	NA	CASSEAFTGELFF
TRBV27	TRBJ2-6	many	TRBD1	CASSLNRDRGSGANVLTF
TRBV20-1	TRBJ1-1	NA	NA	CSARKPETTEAFF
TRBV11-2	TRBJ2-2	many	NA	CASSTRFVNTGELFF
TRBV20-1	TRBJ2-1	many	TRBD2	CSARPGTSPVREQFF
TRBV5-6	TRBJ2-4	many	NA	CASSFGGGHNIQYF
TRBV15	TRBJ2-7	many	NA	CATSRDSGYRYEQYF
TRBV5-1	TRBJ2-2	many	NA	CASSLAGTNTGELFF
TRBV12-3/TRBV12-4	TRBJ2-5	many	NA	CASSLVETQYF
TRBV20-1	TRBJ2-2	many	NA	CSARRPGFTGELFF
TRBV7-9	TRBJ2-5	many	NA	CASSQGDPDDETQYF
TRBV4-2	TRBJ2-1	many	NA	CASSQVRSGASYNEQFF
TRBV12-3/TRBV12-4	TRBJ1-1	many	NA	CASSIQGLAFF
TRBV5-1	TRBJ2-7	NA	NA	CASSLGAGESHEQYF
TRBV12-3/TRBV12-4	TRBJ1-3	many	NA	CASSFALRNTIYF
TRBV5-1	TRBJ2-3	NA	NA	CASSLEVGCAGPDTQYF
TRBV12-3/TRBV12-4	TRBJ1-5	many	NA	CASSLGEGAQPQHF
TRBV5-6	TRBJ1-2	few	NA	CASSLGGPGYGYTF
TRBV12-3/TRBV12-4	TRBJ1-5	NA	NA	CASRMTLNQPQHF
TRBV20-1	TRBJ2-5	many	NA	CSAKGQETQYF
TRBV7-9	TRBJ2-3	many	NA	CASALKEGDTDTQYF
TRBV5-1	TRBJ1-1	many	NA	CASRFMNTEAFF
TRBV12-3/TRBV12-4	TRBJ2-7	few	TRBD2	CASSYSGRAHEQYF
TRBV12-3/TRBV12-4	TRBJ2-7	many	TRBD1	CASSLGTGQHEQYF
TRBV12-3/TRBV12-4	TRBJ2-7	many	NA	CASSRSSGPAYEQYF
TRBV12-3/TRBV12-4	TRBJ1-2	few	TRBD1	CASSDQGGRSDGYTF
TRBV20-1	TRBJ2-1	NA	TRBD2	CSARGLAGFYNEQFF
TRBV29-1	TRBJ1-2	many	TRBD1	CSVSWTGRGYTF
TRBV20-1	TRBJ2-5	few	NA	CSAAAPGKETQYF
TRBV9	TRBJ2-7	many	NA	CAMGVGDRDEQYF
TRBV5-1	TRBJ2-7	many	NA	CASSPPSSTYEQYF
TRBV29-1	TRBJ2-7	many	TRBD2	CSVEGLAATYEQYF
TRBV5-1	TRBJ1-1	many	TRBD1	CASSPRTGETEAFF
TRBV18	TRBJ2-7	NA	TRBD2	CASSPKTSGRNEQYF
TRBV6-5	TRBJ2-2	many	TRBD2	CASRSKREGTGELFF
TRBV24-1	TRBJ2-7	once	TRBD2	CATSDATSGSSYEQYF
TRBV5-1	TRBJ1-1	many	NA	CASSFRTEMNTEAFF
TRBV3-1	TRBJ2-6	many	TRBD2	CASSHIFRAITGGYGANVLTF
TRBV5-1	TRBJ2-5	NA	NA	CASSYYRSLETQYF